The 21 T cell receptor beta chains reported below all come from one sample, sequenced in a study of Ad26.COV2.S vaccination and SARS-CoV-2 variants. Assay: immunoSEQ multiplex PCR; the TCRdb copy retains only in-frame clones and omits some. Found here are about 350,000 clones, around nine tenths of them singletons; the top ten hold around 10%. Documented treatment: roughly 19 received Ad26.COV2.S at low or high dose, single or two shots; 5 received placebo; per-sample allocation not given. Following the first vaccine or placebo injection, samples were taken on day 63. Here the sequenced sample was peripheral blood, taken in a trial of Ad26.COV2.S vaccine versus placebo. The origin of the receptors is a person aged 18-60 years who received the Ad26.COV2.S COVID-19 vaccine or a placebo.

The chain has TRBV4-1 and TRBJ2-3; 9 bases match TRBD2. With V trimmed by 2 bases and J by 3 bases, 3 bases remained unmatched. CDR3 size: 15 residues. Germline V gene data show CDR1 as MGHRA and CDR2 as YSYEKL. The CDR3 loop reads CASSQWGLATDTQYF. The CDR3 nucleotides are TGCGCCAGCAGCCAATGGGGACTAGCTACAGATACGCAGTATTTT.

The chain uses TRBV6-6 and TRBJ2-1; D assignment may be TRBD1 or TRBD2 (5 bases each). Trimming stripped 2 bases from V and 0 bases from J, with 11 bases between. CDR3 length: 16 amino acids. Looked up from germline, CDR1 is MNHNY and CDR2 is SVGAGI (reference sequence). The CDR3 spells CASSYGQGSSYNEQFF. CDR3 in DNA: TGTGCCAGCAGTTACGGACAAGGGAGCTCCTACAATGAGCAGTTCTTC.

This clone is a singleton in its sample. V gene TRBV5-6 combines with J gene TRBJ1-2; 7 bases fit TRBD1. Germline CDR1 is SGHDT and CDR2 is YYEEEE. V gave up 2 bases and J gave up 2 bases; unmatched junction bases: 3. The CDR3 totals 14 residues. The CDR3 spells CASSFGTENYGYTF. The CDR3 bases are TGTGCCAGCAGCTTCGGGACAGAAAACTATGGCTACACCTTC.

The V and J genes are TRBV7-3 and TRBJ2-1; 11 nucleotides match TRBD2. J gave up 1 base and V 6 bases, and 8 bases lay outside the gene matches. The CDR3 sequence is 17 residues long. Germline-derived CDR1 and CDR2 are SGHTA and FQGTGA. CDR3 loop: CASRGTSGRRSYNEQFF. CDR3 in DNA: TGTGCCAGCAGGGGTACTAGCGGGAGAAGGTCCTACAATGAGCAGTTCTTC.

CDR3 DNA: TGCACTGGACCTGAAGCTTTCTTT. It yields the protein CTGPEAFF. The V and J genes are TRBV20-1 and TRBJ1-1; the D is unclear. In germline, CDR1 is DFQATT, CDR2 SNEGSKA (reference sequence). The CDR3 is 8 residues long.

The chain combines TRBV4-2 with TRBJ1-1; no clear D. V shed 4 bases and J shed 0 bases, with 15 bases lying between them. Germline CDR1 reads LGHNA; CDR2 reads YNFKEQ. This CDR3 comprises 16 residues. CDR3 protein: CASSLEGSSVNTEAFF. In nucleotides, the CDR3 is TGTGCCAGCAGCCTAGAGGGATCTTCAGTGAACACTGAAGCTTTCTTT.

The V call is TRBV7-9, the J call TRBJ1-2, with TRBD1 as a possible D gene (6 bases). V was shortened by 2 bases and J by 4 bases, with 14 bases between the two germline ends. The length of the CDR3 is 15 residues. CDR1 SEHNR and CDR2 FQNEAQ come from the germline V gene (reference sequence). As DNA, the CDR3 is TGTGCCAGCAGCTTACGAGCCAGGACAGCCTATGGCTACACCTTC. As protein: CASSLRARTAYGYTF. Full variable domain (rest looked up from reference TRBV7-9 and TRBJ1-2): DTGVSQNPRHKITKRGQNVTFRCDPISEHNRLYWYRQTLGQGPEFLTYFQNEAQLEKSRLLSDRFSAERPKGSFSTLEIQRTEQGDSAMYLCASSLRARTAYGYTFGSGTRLTVV.

This clone was detected only a few times. The chain has TRBV4-1 and TRBJ1-5; D is possibly TRBD1 (5 bases). V lost 0 bases to trimming and J lost 7 bases, with 16 bases between them. Per the germline V gene, CDR1 is MGHRA and CDR2 is YSYEKL. The CDR3 is 16 amino acids. The CDR3 sequence is CASSQDLGTTKQPQHF. CDR3 bases: TGCGCCAGCAGCCAAGATCTGGGGACGACAAAACAGCCCCAGCATTTT.

A remark on this clone: A read error may explain this, as a much larger clone is one base away. The identical CDR3 is also encoded by other nucleotide sequences in the sample. This chain's CDR3 is CASSPTNTEAFF. The CDR3 nucleotides read TGTGCCAGCAGCCCCACGAACACTGAAGCTTTCTTT. This chain uses TRBV7-9 with TRBJ1-1, with no clear D. From germline, CDR1 is SEHNR and CDR2 FQNEAQ (reference sequence). There are 12 residues in the CDR3. V lost 5 bases to trimming and J lost 1 base, with 5 bases between them.

The chain carries TRBV28 and TRBJ1-4; tentative D call: TRBD1 (5 bases). This CDR3 is 16 amino acids long. Trimming cost V 5 bases and J 4 bases, with 17 bases left between them. CDR1 and CDR2 (germline): MDHEN, SYDVKM. CDR3 amino acids: CASSSSGTRINEKLFF. For the CDR3, the DNA is TGTGCCAGCAGTAGTTCCGGGACGCGGATTAATGAAAAACTGTTTTTT.

The gene calls are TRBV5-1 and TRBJ1-4; D remains unclear. The V gene lost 4 bases and the J gene lost 8 bases, with 9 bases spanning the gap. Germline values: CDR1 SGHRS, CDR2 YFSETQ. This CDR3 has 12 amino acids. The CDR3 DNA follows: TGCGCCAGCAGCGCTCCCCGGGAAAAACTGTTTTTT. This translates into CASSAPREKLFF.

The chain combines TRBV14 with TRBJ2-7; 8 bases match TRBD1. With V trimmed by 5 bases and J by 3 bases, 3 bases remained unmatched. Germline V gene sequence: CDR1 SGHDN, CDR2 FVKESK. CDR3 size: 13 residues. The CDR3 here is CASSFGQGYEQYF. CDR3 DNA sequence: TGTGCCAGCAGCTTCGGACAGGGCTACGAGCAGTACTTC.

This clone was recorded a few times. The chain couples TRBV18 to TRBJ1-1, with 8 bases identical to TRBD1. V trimming: 3 bases; J trimming: 1 base; junction bases outside the gene matches: 1. This CDR3 spans 14 amino acids. Germline V gene data show CDR1 as KGHSH and CDR2 as LQKENI. This chain's CDR3 is CASSPGQANTEAFF. The CDR3 DNA reads TGTGCCAGCTCACCGGGACAGGCGAACACTGAAGCTTTCTTT. Based on the CDR3 plus reference TRBV18 and TRBJ1-1, the full variable domain is NAGVMQNPRHLVRRRGQEARLRCSPMKGHSHVYWYRQLPEEGLKFMVYLQKENIIDESGMPKERFSAEFPKEGPSILRIQQVVRGDSAAYFCASSPGQANTEAFFGQGTRLTVV.

The chain carries TRBV3-1 (or the pseudogene TRBV3-2) and TRBJ1-1, with a tentative D call TRBD1 (5 bases). Germline lookup yields CDR1 LGHDT and CDR2 YNNKEL (reference sequence). The V and J ends lost 4 bases and 1 base respectively, with 10 bases between them. CDR3 length: 14 residues. This chain's CDR3 is CASSPGTENTEAFF. The CDR3 DNA is TGTGCCAGCAGCCCCGGGACGGAGAACACTGAAGCTTTCTTT.

The chain combines TRBV6-5 with TRBJ1-1; perhaps TRBD1 as D (5 bases). Germline assignment: CDR1 MNHEY and CDR2 SVGAGI. Trimming removed 2 bases at V and 4 bases at J, with 11 bases between. The CDR3 is 14 amino acids. DNA for the CDR3: TGTGCCAGCAGTTACGATCGGGGCCTCACTGAAGCTTTCTTT. This encodes CASSYDRGLTEAFF.

The chain links TRBV12-3 or TRBV12-4 to TRBJ2-2; 13 bases match TRBD2. J was trimmed by 13 bases and V by 6 bases; bases with no gene match: 5. The CDR3 loop spans 13 amino acids. Here the CDR3 DNA reads TGTGCCAGCAGGGGGACTAGCGGGGTTTGGCTGTTTTTT. Translation: CASRGTSGVWLFF.

CDR3 loop: CASSRGRLYSYEQYF. CDR3 coding DNA: TGTGCCAGCAGCCGGGGACGGTTATACTCCTACGAGCAGTACTTC. The rearrangement joins TRBV7-2 to TRBJ2-7; either TRBD1 or TRBD2 may fit D (5 bases each). Germline V gene sequence: CDR1 SGHTA, CDR2 FQGNSA. The CDR3 runs 15 residues. V lost 5 bases and J 0 bases, leaving 14 bases between the germline ends.

This chain uses TRBV18 with TRBJ1-1, with 7 bases matching TRBD1. Germline values: CDR1 KGHSH, CDR2 LQKENI. The CDR3 contains 16 residues. J gave up 9 bases and V 6 bases, and 19 bases lay outside the gene matches. The CDR3 loop reads CASSPNPKGASSQAFF. DNA of the CDR3: TGTGCCAGCTCTCCCAACCCAAAGGGGGCGAGTAGTCAAGCTTTCTTT.

V gene TRBV3-1 (or the pseudogene TRBV3-2) combines with J gene TRBJ2-4, with D possibly being TRBD1 or TRBD2 (5 bases each). V was clipped by 4 bases and J by 7 bases, with 11 bases between them. CDR1 is LGHDT, CDR2 YNNKEL, per germline (reference sequence). The CDR3 extends over 13 amino acids. CDR3 nucleotides: TGTGCCAGCAGCCTTGGGGGTGAGAACATTCAGTACTTC. Amino acids: CASSLGGENIQYF.

This sequence joins TRBV9 and TRBJ2-3; no clear D. The V gene's germline CDR1 is SGDLS and CDR2 YYNGEE. V gave up 2 bases and J gave up 0 bases, with 7 bases separating them. This CDR3 region has 14 residues. The CDR3 reads CASSVGPSTDTQYF. The CDR3, as DNA: TGTGCCAGCAGCGTTGGACCCAGCACAGATACGCAGTATTTT.

V is TRBV6-2 or TRBV6-3 and J is TRBJ1-5; D not certain. Germline V CDR1 and CDR2: MNHEY, SVGEGT. CDR3 length equals 15 residues. Trimming shortened V by 0 bases and J by 4 bases, and 10 bases separated the two germline ends. The CDR3 region has the DNA TGTGCCAGCAGTTACTCGGTTATCGAAAATCAGCCCCAGCATTTT. Translated, it gives CASSYSVIENQPQHF.